The present entry profiles one T cell receptor beta chain with its context. Its antigen is not identified. An amount of RNA that ranged from roughly 0.5 to 1 ug was reverse transcribed with random hexamers. The amplification used immunoSEQ multiplex PCR on TCR beta CDR3; it spanned 54 Vbeta and 13 Jbeta. Via MiXCR, TCRdb re-called the immunoSEQ multiplex PCR reads, giving one row per CDR3 protein. In the table there are about 76,000 distinct CDR3 sequences, approximately 95% of which are singletons. The data originate from a study of CD8 T cells in Susac syndrome. Between the trimmed V and J ends, which lost 8 bases and 5 bases, there was a span of 12 bases. Germline assignment: CDR1 MNHEY and CDR2 SMNVEV (reference sequence). There are 12 residues in the CDR3. Broader study findings: In total CD8+ repertoires, some 15 Susac-specific public clones were found, and in CD8+ TEMRA repertoires, five were found. Among active patients and in TEMRA cells, CD8+ clonal expansion in Susac reached its peak.

Sequenced input: CD8+ T cells from PBMCs. The receptor was derived from a human donor with Susac syndrome. The J gene is TRBJ1-1, the V gene TRBV27; the D gene is possibly TRBD1 (6 bases). The CDR3 coding sequence is TGTGCCAGCTCGGGGAGGGGGACTGAAGCTTTCTTT. As protein: CASSGRGTEAFF.